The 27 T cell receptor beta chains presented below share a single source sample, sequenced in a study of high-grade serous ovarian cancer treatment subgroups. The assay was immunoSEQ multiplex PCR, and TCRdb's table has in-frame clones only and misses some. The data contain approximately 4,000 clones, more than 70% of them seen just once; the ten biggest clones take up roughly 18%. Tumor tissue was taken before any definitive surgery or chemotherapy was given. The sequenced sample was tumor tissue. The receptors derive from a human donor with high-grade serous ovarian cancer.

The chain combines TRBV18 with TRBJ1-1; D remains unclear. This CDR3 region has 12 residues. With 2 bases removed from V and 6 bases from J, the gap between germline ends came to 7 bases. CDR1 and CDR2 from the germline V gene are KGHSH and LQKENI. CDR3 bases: TGTGCCAGCTCACCAGGGCTGCCTGAAGCTTTCTTT. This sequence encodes CASSPGLPEAFF.

Written as DNA, the CDR3 is TGTGCCAGCAGCTTGGTGGGGGGAGGGCCGGACAATGAGCAGTTCTTC. Protein product: CASSLVGGGPDNEQFF. The gene calls are TRBV5-6 and TRBJ2-1; 7 bases match TRBD2. J gave up 5 bases and V 0 bases, and 8 bases lay outside the gene matches. Germline V lookup: CDR1 SGHDT, CDR2 YYEEEE. The CDR3 has 16 amino acids.

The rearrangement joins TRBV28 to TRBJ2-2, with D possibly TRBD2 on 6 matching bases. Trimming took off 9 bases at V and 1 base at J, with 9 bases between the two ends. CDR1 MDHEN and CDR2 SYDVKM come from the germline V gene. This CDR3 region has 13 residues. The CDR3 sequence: CASRGGNTGELFF. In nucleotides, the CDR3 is TGTGCCAGTCGGGGAGGGAACACCGGGGAGCTGTTTTTT.

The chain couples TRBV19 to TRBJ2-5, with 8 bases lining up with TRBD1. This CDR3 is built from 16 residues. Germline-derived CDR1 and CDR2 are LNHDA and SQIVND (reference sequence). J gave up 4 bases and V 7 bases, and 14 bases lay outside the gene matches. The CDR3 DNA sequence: TGTGCCAGTACCCCGGAGACAGGGGTAGGGGGAGAGACCCAGTACTTC. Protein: CASTPETGVGGETQYF.

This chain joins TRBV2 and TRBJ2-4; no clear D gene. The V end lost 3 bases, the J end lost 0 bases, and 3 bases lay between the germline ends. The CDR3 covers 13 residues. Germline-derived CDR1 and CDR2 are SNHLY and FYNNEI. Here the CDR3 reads CASSDLAKNIQYF. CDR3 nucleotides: TGTGCCAGCAGTGACTTAGCCAAAAACATTCAGTACTTC.

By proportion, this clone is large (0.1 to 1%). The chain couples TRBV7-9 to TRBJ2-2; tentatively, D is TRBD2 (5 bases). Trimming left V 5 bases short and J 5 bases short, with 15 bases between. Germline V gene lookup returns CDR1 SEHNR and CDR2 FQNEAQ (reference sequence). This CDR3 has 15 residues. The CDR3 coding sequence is TGTGCCAGCAGCCCACCGGGGTATAGTACCGGGGAGCTGTTTTTT. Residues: CASSPPGYSTGELFF.

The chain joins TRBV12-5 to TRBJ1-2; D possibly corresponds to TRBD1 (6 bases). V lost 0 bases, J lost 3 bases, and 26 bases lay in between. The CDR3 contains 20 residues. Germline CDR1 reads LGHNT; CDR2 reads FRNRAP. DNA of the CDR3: TGTGCTAGTGGTTTGGTAGGGGGGTTATTGGGGGACAATAGGGACTATGGCTACACCTTC. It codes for CASGLVGGLLGDNRDYGYTF.

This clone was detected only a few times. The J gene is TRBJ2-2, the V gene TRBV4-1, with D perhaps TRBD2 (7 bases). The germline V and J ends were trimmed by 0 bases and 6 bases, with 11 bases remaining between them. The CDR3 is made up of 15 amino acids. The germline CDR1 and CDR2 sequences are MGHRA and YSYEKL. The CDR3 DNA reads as TGCGCCAGCAGCCAAGATGGGGGGGCGGCCGGGGAGCTGTTTTTT. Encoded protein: CASSQDGGAAGELFF.

As DNA, the CDR3 is TGCAGCGCTGGGGTTCCCGGGGTTACTAACACTGAAGCTTTCTTT. Encoded protein: CSAGVPGVTNTEAFF. The chain links TRBV29-1 to TRBJ1-1; D uncertain. With 7 bases removed from V and 2 bases from J, the gap between germline ends came to 20 bases. CDR1 and CDR2 (germline): SQVTM, ANQGSEA. This CDR3 comprises 15 residues.

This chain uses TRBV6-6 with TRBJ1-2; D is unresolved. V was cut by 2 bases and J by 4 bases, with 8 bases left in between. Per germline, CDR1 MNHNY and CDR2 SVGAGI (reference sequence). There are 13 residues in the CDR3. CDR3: CASSYGEGYGYTF. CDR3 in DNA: TGTGCCAGCAGTTACGGGGAGGGCTATGGCTACACCTTC.

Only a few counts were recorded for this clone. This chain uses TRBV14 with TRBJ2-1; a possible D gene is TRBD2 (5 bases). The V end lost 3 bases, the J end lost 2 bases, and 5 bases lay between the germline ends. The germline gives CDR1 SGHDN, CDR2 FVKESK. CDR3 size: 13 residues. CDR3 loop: CASSQEAYNEQFF. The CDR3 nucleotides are TGTGCCAGCAGCCAGGAGGCCTACAATGAGCAGTTCTTC. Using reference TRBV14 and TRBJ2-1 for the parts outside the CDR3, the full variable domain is EAGVTQFPSHSVIEKGQTVTLRCDPISGHDNLYWYRRVMGKEIKFLLHFVKESKQDESGMPNNRFLAERTGGTYSTLKVQPAELEDSGVYFCASSQEAYNEQFFGPGTRLTVL.

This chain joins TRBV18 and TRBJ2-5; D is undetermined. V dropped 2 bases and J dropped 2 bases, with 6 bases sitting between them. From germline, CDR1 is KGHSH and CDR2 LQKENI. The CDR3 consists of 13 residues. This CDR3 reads CASSPTRQETQYF. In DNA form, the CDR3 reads TGTGCCAGCTCACCAACGAGACAAGAGACCCAGTACTTC.

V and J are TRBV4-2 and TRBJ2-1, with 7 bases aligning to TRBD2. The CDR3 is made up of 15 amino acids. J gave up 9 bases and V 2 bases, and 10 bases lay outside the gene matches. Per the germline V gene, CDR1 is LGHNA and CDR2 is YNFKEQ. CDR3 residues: CASSQRGDSGVEQFF. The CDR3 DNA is TGTGCCAGCAGCCAACGGGGTGACAGCGGGGTTGAGCAGTTCTTC.

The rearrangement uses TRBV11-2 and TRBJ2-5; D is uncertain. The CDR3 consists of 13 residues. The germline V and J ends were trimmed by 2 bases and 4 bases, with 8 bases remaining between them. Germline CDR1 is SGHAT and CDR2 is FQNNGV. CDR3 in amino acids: CASSLWRSETQYF. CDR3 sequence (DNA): TGTGCCAGCAGCTTATGGCGGTCAGAGACCCAGTACTTC.

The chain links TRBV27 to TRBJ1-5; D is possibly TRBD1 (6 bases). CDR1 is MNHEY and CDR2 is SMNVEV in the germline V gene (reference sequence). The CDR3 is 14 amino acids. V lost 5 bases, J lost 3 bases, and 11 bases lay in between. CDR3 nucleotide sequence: TGTGCCAGCAGTCTGAGGGGGAACAATCAGCCCCAGCATTTT. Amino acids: CASSLRGNNQPQHF.

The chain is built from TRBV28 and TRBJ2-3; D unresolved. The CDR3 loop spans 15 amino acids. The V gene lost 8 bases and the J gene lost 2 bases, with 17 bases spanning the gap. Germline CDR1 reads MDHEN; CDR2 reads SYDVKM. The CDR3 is CASSSRPDITDTQYF. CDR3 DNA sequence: TGTGCCAGCTCCTCCCGACCAGACATCACAGATACGCAGTATTTT. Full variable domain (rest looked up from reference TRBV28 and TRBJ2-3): DVKVTQSSRYLVKRTGEKVFLECVQDMDHENMFWYRQDPGLGLRLIYFSYDVKMKEKGDIPEGYSVSREKKERFSLILESASTNQTSMYLCASSSRPDITDTQYFGPGTRLTVL.

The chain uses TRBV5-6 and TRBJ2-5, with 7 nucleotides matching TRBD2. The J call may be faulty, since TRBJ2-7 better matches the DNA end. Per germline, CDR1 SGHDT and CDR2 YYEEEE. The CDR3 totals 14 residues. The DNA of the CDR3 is TGTGCCAGCAGCTTGGGGGGAGGGCCTGACGAGCAGTACTTC. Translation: CASSLGGGPDEQYF.

The DNA for the CDR3 is TGCGCCAGCAGCCAAGATGGTCGGACAGGGGCCCTAAGCACAGATACGCAGTATTTT. This sequence encodes CASSQDGRTGALSTDTQYF. The chain employs TRBV4-1 and TRBJ2-3, with TRBD1 matching 9 bases. The junction had 10 bases not matched to a gene; V was cut back by 0 bases and J by 0 bases. This CDR3 contains 19 residues. The germline V gene encodes CDR1 MGHRA and CDR2 YSYEKL.

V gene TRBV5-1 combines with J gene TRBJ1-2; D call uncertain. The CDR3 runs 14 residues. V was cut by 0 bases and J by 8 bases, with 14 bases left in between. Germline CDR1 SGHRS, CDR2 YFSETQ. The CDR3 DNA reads TGCGCCAGCAGCTTGGAGGTGAGCGCGGAGGGCTACACCTTC. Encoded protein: CASSLEVSAEGYTF. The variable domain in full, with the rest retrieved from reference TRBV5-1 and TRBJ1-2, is KAGVTQTPRYLIKTRGQQVTLSCSPISGHRSVSWYQQTPGQGLQFLFEYFSETQRNKGNFPGRFSGRQFSNSRSEMNVSTLELGDSALYLCASSLEVSAEGYTFGSGTRLTVV.

The CDR3 DNA is TGCGCCAGCAGCCAAGTCGCCAGCCACCAAGAGACCCAGTACTTC. Translating gives CASSQVASHQETQYF. The gene calls are TRBV4-1 and TRBJ2-5; D remains unclear. Trimming removed 1 base at V and 0 bases at J, with 9 bases between. From germline, CDR1 is MGHRA and CDR2 YSYEKL. The CDR3 runs to 15 residues.

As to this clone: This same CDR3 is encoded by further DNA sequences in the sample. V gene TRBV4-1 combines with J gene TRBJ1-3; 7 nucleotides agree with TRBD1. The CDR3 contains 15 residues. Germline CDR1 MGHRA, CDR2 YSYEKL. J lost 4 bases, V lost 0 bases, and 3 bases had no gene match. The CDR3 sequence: CASSQEDRAGNTIYF. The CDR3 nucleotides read TGCGCCAGCAGCCAAGAAGACAGGGCAGGAAACACCATATATTTT.

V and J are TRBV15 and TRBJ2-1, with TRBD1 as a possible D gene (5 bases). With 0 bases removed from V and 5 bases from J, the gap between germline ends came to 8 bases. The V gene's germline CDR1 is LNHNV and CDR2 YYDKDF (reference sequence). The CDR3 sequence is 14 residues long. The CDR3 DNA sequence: TGTGCCACCAGCAGAGATTCAGGGAACAATGAGCAGTTCTTC. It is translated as CATSRDSGNNEQFF.

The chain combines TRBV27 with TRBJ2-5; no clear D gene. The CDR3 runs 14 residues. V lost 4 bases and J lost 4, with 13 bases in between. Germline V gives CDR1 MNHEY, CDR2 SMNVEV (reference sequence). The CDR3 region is CASSSPNTGETQYF. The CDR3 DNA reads TGTGCCAGCAGTTCCCCCAATACTGGAGAGACCCAGTACTTC.

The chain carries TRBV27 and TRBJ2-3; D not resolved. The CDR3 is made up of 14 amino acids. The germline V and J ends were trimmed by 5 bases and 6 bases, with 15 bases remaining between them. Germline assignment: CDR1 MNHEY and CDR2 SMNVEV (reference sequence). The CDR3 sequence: CASSPPGLTDTQYF. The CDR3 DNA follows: TGTGCCAGCAGTCCACCCGGGCTGACGGATACGCAGTATTTT.

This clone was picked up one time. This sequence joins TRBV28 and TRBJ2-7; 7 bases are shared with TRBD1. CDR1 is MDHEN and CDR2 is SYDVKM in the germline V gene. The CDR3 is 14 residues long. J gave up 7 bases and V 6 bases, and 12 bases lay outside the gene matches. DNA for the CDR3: TGTGCCAGCAGCACGACAGGGTTAACGGGAGAGCAGTACTTC. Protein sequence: CASSTTGLTGEQYF.

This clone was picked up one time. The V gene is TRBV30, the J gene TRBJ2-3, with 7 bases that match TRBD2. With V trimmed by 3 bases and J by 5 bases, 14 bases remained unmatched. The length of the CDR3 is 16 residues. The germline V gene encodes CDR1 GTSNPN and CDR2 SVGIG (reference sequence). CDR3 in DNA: TGTGCCTGGAGGGGGGGGTTCCGGGGCCGAGGAGATACGCAGTATTTT. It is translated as CAWRGGFRGRGDTQYF.

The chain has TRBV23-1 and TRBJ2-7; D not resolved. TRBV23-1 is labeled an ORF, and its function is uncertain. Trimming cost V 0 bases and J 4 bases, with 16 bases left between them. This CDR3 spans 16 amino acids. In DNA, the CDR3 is TGCGCCAGCAGTCAATCGATAGGACCCGGCCGTTACGAGCAGTACGTC. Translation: CASSQSIGPGRYEQYV.